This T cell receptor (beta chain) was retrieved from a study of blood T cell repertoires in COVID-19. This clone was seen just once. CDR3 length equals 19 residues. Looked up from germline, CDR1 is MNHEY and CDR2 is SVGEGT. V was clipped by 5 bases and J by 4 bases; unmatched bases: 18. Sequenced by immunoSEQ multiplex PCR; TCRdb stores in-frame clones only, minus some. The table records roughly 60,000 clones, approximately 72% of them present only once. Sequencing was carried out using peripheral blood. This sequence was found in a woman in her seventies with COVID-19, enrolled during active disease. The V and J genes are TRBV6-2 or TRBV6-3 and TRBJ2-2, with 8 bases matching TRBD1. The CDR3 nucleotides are TGTGCCAGCAGTCACAATCCTGCCGGTGGGCAGGGGGCCACCGGGGAGCTGTTTTTT. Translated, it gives CASSHNPAGGQGATGELFF.